Below are 25 T cell receptor beta chains sequenced from a single sample in a study of shared T cell receptors in the human thymus. Sequenced by immunoSEQ multiplex PCR; TCRdb stores in-frame clones only, minus some. This table holds almost 550,000 clones, about 80% found once. Separately, the same data were catalogued under a study of human thymus T cells.

Sequenced sample: thymocytes. The receptors come from a boy in the first two years of life with a congenital heart defect.

The rearrangement joins TRBV19 to TRBJ2-7; 8 positions agree with TRBD2. Germline trimming cut 6 bases from V and 5 bases from J; bases unmatched to any gene: 9. Germline lookup yields CDR1 LNHDA and CDR2 SQIVND (reference sequence). The CDR3 is 14 residues long. CDR3 amino acids: CASRRSGSRNEQYF. The CDR3 DNA reads as TGTGCCAGTAGGCGAAGCGGGAGTAGGAACGAGCAGTACTTC. Full variable domain (remainder filled in from reference TRBV19 and TRBJ2-7): DGGITQSPKYLFRKEGQNVTLSCEQNLNHDAMYWYRQDPGQGLRLIYYSQIVNDFQKGDIAEGYSVSREKKESFPLTVTSAQKNPTAFYLCASRRSGSRNEQYFGPGTRLTVT.

The chain uses TRBV25-1 and TRBJ1-1; no clear D gene. The V gene's germline CDR1 is MGHDK and CDR2 SYGVNS. Deletions cut 5 bases from V and 3 bases from J, with 13 bases between. The CDR3 length is 14 residues. The CDR3 nucleotides read TGTGCCAGCAGTAGCCTTGCTGCGGACACTGAAGCTTTCTTT. Translating gives CASSSLAADTEAFF.

This chain connects TRBV27 to TRBJ2-7, with D unclear. Trimming removed 4 bases at V and 0 bases at J, with 13 bases between. The CDR3 extends over 15 amino acids. Germline assignment: CDR1 MNHEY and CDR2 SMNVEV (reference sequence). CDR3 in DNA: TGTGCCAGCAGTTCTCTGGCAGGAACCTCCTACGAGCAGTACTTC. It codes for CASSSLAGTSYEQYF.

This clone was detected only a few times. The genes are TRBV30 and TRBJ2-3; unclear D gene. This CDR3 contains 14 residues. CDR1 and CDR2 from the germline V gene are GTSNPN and SVGIG (reference sequence). Trimming took 8 bases from V and 0 from J, leaving 15 bases between them. In nucleotides, the CDR3 is TGTGCCCGTAGGCGGCAAACTAGCACAGATACGCAGTATTTT. This encodes CARRRQTSTDTQYF.

The gene calls are TRBV11-2 and TRBJ2-5; tentatively, D is TRBD2 (6 bases). The CDR3 length is 15 residues. CDR1 SGHAT and CDR2 FQNNGV come from the germline V gene. V gave up 2 bases and J gave up 4 bases, with 14 bases separating them. CDR3 sequence reads: CASSLIGGTGETQYF. For the CDR3, the DNA is TGTGCCAGCAGCTTAATAGGTGGGACTGGAGAGACCCAGTACTTC.

The chain carries TRBV4-3 and TRBJ2-2; D call uncertain. Germline V lookup: CDR1 LGHNA, CDR2 YSLEER. Trimming left V 0 bases short and J 4 bases short, with 9 bases between. This CDR3 contains 15 residues. Here the CDR3 reads CASSQEAGFTGELFF. The CDR3 bases are TGCGCCAGCAGCCAAGAGGCCGGGTTCACCGGGGAGCTGTTTTTT.

In its sample, this clone was seen a few times. The chain combines TRBV5-6 with TRBJ2-4; 7 bases map to TRBD1. The CDR3 loop spans 16 amino acids. The junction had 10 bases not matched to a gene; V was cut back by 5 bases and J by 2 bases. The germline gives CDR1 SGHDT, CDR2 YYEEEE. The CDR3 loop is CASSSGPGGTKNIQYF. CDR3 coding DNA: TGTGCCAGCAGTTCCGGGCCAGGGGGAACCAAAAACATTCAGTACTTC.

The chain combines TRBV5-8 with TRBJ2-1, with 9 bases aligning to TRBD2. CDR3 length: 16 amino acids. The germline CDR1 and CDR2 sequences are SGHTS and YDEGEE. The V gene end was trimmed by 7 bases and the J gene end by 7 bases; junction bases not matched to a gene: 15. In DNA form, the CDR3 reads TGTGCCAGCGGTGCTTACAGGGGACTAGCATCGAATGAGCAGTTCTTC. Protein sequence: CASGAYRGLASNEQFF.

The chain uses TRBV5-1 and TRBJ2-4; 12 nucleotides agree with TRBD1. J lost 6 bases, V lost 3 bases, and 1 base had no gene match. From germline, CDR1 is SGHRS and CDR2 YFSETQ. The CDR3 consists of 14 residues. This CDR3 reads CASSWDRGPNIQYF. The DNA of the CDR3 is TGCGCCAGCAGCTGGGACAGGGGGCCAAACATTCAGTACTTC.

This rearrangement joins TRBV30 to TRBJ1-2; 7 positions agree with TRBD1. Germline loops: CDR1 GTSNPN, CDR2 SVGIG (reference sequence). V lost 2 bases to trimming and J lost 4 bases; unmatched junction nucleotides: 7. The length of the CDR3 is 14 residues. Written as DNA, the CDR3 is TGTGCCTGGAGTTCCCGACAGGGAGGCTATGGCTACACCTTC. Encoded protein: CAWSSRQGGYGYTF.

This clone is a singleton in its sample. The chain combines TRBV7-2 with TRBJ1-2, with 7 bases that match TRBD1. Per germline, CDR1 SGHTA and CDR2 FQGNSA. The CDR3 loop spans 15 amino acids. The ends lost 5 bases at V and 4 bases at J; junction bases unmatched: 10. The chain's CDR3 is CASSNGQEYLYGYTF. CDR3 nucleotide sequence: TGTGCCAGCAGCAACGGACAGGAGTACCTCTATGGCTACACCTTC.

This clone showed up just a few times. The gene calls are TRBV19 and TRBJ2-7; the D gene is possibly TRBD2 (6 bases). Germline V lookup: CDR1 LNHDA, CDR2 SQIVND (reference sequence). The CDR3 length is 14 residues. Trimming pared 4 bases from V and 0 bases from J, leaving 10 bases between. The CDR3 bases are TGTGCCAGTAGTAACCGGGGGACCTCCTACGAGCAGTACTTC. The encoded protein is CASSNRGTSYEQYF.

This chain links TRBV21-1 with TRBJ2-1; the D call of TRBD1 is as the table states it, not checked on the DNA. TRBV21-1 has pseudogene status. The length of the CDR3 is 21 residues. In DNA, the CDR3 is TGTGCCAGCAGCAAAGTTAGATCAACAATTGAGTTCGGACAGATACCTACTGAGCAGTTCTTC. This codes for CASSKVRSTIEFGQIPTEQFF.

This clone was detected a few times. The genes are TRBV7-9 and TRBJ2-1; 8 bases are a match to TRBD1. The CDR3 has 15 residues. V shed 1 base, J shed 7 bases, and the junction held 6 bases outside the gene matches. Germline values: CDR1 SEHNR, CDR2 FQNEAQ (reference sequence). The CDR3 sequence is CASSLGQGAWNEQFF. The CDR3 coding sequence is TGTGCCAGCAGCTTAGGGCAGGGGGCATGGAATGAGCAGTTCTTC.

Notes on this clone: Other DNA sequences from this sample encode an identical CDR3 as well. The chain carries TRBV19 and TRBJ2-5, with 8 bases identical to TRBD1. CDR3 length equals 15 residues. V dropped 1 base and J dropped 3; count of bases not matched to a gene: 4. CDR1 and CDR2 from the germline V gene are LNHDA and SQIVND (reference sequence). The chain's CDR3 is CASSIAPDREETQYF. The CDR3 region has the DNA TGTGCCAGTAGTATAGCCCCGGACAGGGAAGAGACCCAGTACTTC.

This chain links TRBV28 with TRBJ2-7; TRBD2 aligns across 8 bases. V dropped 6 bases and J dropped 2; count of bases not matched to a gene: 9. Germline-derived CDR1 and CDR2 are MDHEN and SYDVKM. This CDR3 contains 15 residues. CDR3 sequence reads: CASSLRERETYEQYF. For the CDR3, the DNA is TGTGCCAGCAGCCTGCGGGAGCGGGAGACCTACGAGCAGTACTTC.

This clone was observed a few times. This chain uses TRBV11-2 with TRBJ2-7; TRBD2 might be the D (5 bases). Germline assignment: CDR1 SGHAT and CDR2 FQNNGV. The V and J ends lost 3 bases and 3 bases respectively, with 15 bases between them. The CDR3 length is 15 residues. The DNA for the CDR3 is TGTGCCAGCAGCTTGCGTCAAACGGGGAACTACGAGCAGTACTTC. It yields the protein CASSLRQTGNYEQYF.

The chain combines TRBV4-1 with TRBJ1-1; 9 positions match TRBD1. V was pared by 2 bases and J by 1 base, with 5 bases of the junction left unmatched. This CDR3 has 16 amino acids. Germline CDR1 reads MGHRA; CDR2 reads YSYEKL. The CDR3 is CASSQRGTGTNTEAFF. CDR3 bases: TGCGCCAGCAGCCAAAGGGGGACAGGGACGAACACTGAAGCTTTCTTT.

The chain has TRBV4-3 and TRBJ1-2; 7 bases map to TRBD1. This CDR3 comprises 17 residues. CDR1 LGHNA and CDR2 YSLEER come from the germline V gene. The trim removed 3 bases at V and 0 bases at J, leaving 10 bases unmatched. CDR3: CASSHATGVPPNYGYTF. DNA for the CDR3: TGCGCCAGCAGCCATGCCACAGGGGTCCCCCCTAACTATGGCTACACCTTC.

The chain uses TRBV7-2 and TRBJ2-1; 12 bases match TRBD2. The CDR3 extends over 15 amino acids. The germline gives CDR1 SGHTA, CDR2 FQGNSA. J was trimmed by 9 bases and V by 4 bases; bases with no gene match: 7. The DNA of the CDR3 is TGTGCCAGCAGCTCCGCTAGCGGGAGGGCGGTTGAGCAGTTCTTC. It specifies CASSSASGRAVEQFF. Combining the CDR3 with reference TRBV7-2 and TRBJ2-1 gives the whole variable domain GAGVSQSPSNKVTEKGKDVELRCDPISGHTALYWYRQSLGQGLEFLIYFQGNSAPDKSGLPSDRFSAERTGGSVSTLTIQRTQQEDSAVYLCASSSASGRAVEQFFGPGTRLTVL.

The gene calls are TRBV6-6 and TRBJ1-1; D unclear. There are 15 residues in the CDR3. Looked up from germline, CDR1 is MNHNY and CDR2 is SVGAGI (reference sequence). V lost 5 bases and J 0 bases, leaving 13 bases between the germline ends. CDR3 in amino acids: CASSPSSGMNTEAFF. The CDR3 coding sequence is TGTGCCAGCAGTCCGTCTTCAGGAATGAACACTGAAGCTTTCTTT.

The chain combines TRBV7-9 with TRBJ1-2; 8 bases align to TRBD1. V lost 1 base, J lost 0 bases, and 1 base stayed unmatched. The CDR3 contains 15 residues. Per the germline V gene, CDR1 is SEHNR and CDR2 is FQNEAQ (reference sequence). This CDR3 is CASSLGTGTNYGYTF. The CDR3 DNA reads TGTGCCAGCAGCTTAGGGACAGGGACTAACTATGGCTACACCTTC.

The genes are TRBV5-1 and TRBJ1-2; tentative D call: TRBD1 (5 bases). Trimming removed 0 bases at V and 6 bases at J, with 21 bases between. This CDR3 is built from 17 residues. The germline V gene has CDR1 SGHRS and CDR2 YFSETQ. The CDR3: CASSLGHHSQGCDGYTF. The CDR3 nucleotides read TGCGCCAGCAGCTTGGGGCACCATTCCCAGGGTTGCGATGGCTACACCTTC.

The chain couples TRBV11-2 to TRBJ2-4; 10 nucleotides agree with TRBD1. From germline, CDR1 is SGHAT and CDR2 FQNNGV. The V and J ends lost 1 base and 8 bases, in that order; junction bases with no gene match: 11. There are 17 residues in the CDR3. The CDR3, as DNA: TGTGCCAGCAGCTTAGGGCAGGGACAGGGGAGTGGAGACATTCAGTACTTC. Its protein is CASSLGQGQGSGDIQYF.

J is TRBJ1-3 and V is TRBV27; 9 nucleotides line up with TRBD1. V trimming: 5 bases; J trimming: 0 bases; junction bases outside the gene matches: 11. This CDR3 spans 18 amino acids. Germline CDR1 reads MNHEY; CDR2 reads SMNVEV (reference sequence). The chain's CDR3 is CASSAVPGQGTSGNTIYF. As DNA, the CDR3 is TGTGCCAGCAGTGCGGTCCCGGGACAGGGAACCTCTGGAAACACCATATATTTT.